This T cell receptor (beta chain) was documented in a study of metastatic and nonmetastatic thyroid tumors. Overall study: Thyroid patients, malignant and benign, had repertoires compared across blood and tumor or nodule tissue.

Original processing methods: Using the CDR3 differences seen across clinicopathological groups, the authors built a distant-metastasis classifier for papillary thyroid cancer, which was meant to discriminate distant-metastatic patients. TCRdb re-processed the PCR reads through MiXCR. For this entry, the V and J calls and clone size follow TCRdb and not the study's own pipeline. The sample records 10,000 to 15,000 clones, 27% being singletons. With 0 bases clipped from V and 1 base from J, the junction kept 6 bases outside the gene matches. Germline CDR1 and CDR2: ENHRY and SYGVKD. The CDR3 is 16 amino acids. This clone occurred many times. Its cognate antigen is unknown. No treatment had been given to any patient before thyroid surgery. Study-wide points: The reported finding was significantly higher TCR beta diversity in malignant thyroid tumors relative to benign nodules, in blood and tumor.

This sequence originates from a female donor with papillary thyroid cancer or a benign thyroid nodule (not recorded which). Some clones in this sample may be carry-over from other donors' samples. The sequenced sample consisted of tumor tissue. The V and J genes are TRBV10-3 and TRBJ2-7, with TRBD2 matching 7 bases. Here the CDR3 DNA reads TGTGCCATCAGTGAGTCGTGGCAGGGAGGGTCCTACGAGCAGTACTTC. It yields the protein CAISESWQGGSYEQYF.